One and the same sample provided the 21 T cell receptor beta chains below, sequenced in a study of cytomegalovirus exposure and HLA in healthy donors. Here immunoSEQ multiplex PCR was the method, and the copy in TCRdb shows in-frame clones only, minus some. The table records about 240,000 clones, approximately 86% of them present only once. The sequencing input was PBMCs. These receptors originate from a woman in her 30s in good health and CMV-seropositive.

V is TRBV28 and J is TRBJ1-3; D ambiguous. The CDR3 extends over 13 amino acids. Deletions cut 1 base from V and 3 bases from J, with 4 bases between. Germline V gives CDR1 MDHEN, CDR2 SYDVKM. The CDR3 DNA follows: TGTGCCAGCAGTTTATCGGGTGGAAACACCATATATTTT. It specifies CASSLSGGNTIYF. Variable domain in full (rest from reference TRBV28 and TRBJ1-3): DVKVTQSSRYLVKRTGEKVFLECVQDMDHENMFWYRQDPGLGLRLIYFSYDVKMKEKGDIPEGYSVSREKKERFSLILESASTNQTSMYLCASSLSGGNTIYFGEGSWLTVV.

This clone occurred once. V and J are TRBV28 and TRBJ2-1; 8 bases are a match to TRBD2. Per germline, CDR1 MDHEN and CDR2 SYDVKM. The CDR3 spans 14 residues. V lost 7 bases to trimming and J lost 7 bases; unmatched junction nucleotides: 9. CDR3 loop: CASKGAGEGNEQFF. As DNA, the CDR3 is TGTGCCAGCAAGGGAGCGGGGGAGGGAAATGAGCAGTTCTTC.

The genes are TRBV6-1 and TRBJ1-1, with D possibly matching TRBD1 (5 bases). The CDR3 is 12 amino acids. The germline V and J ends were trimmed by 8 bases and 3 bases, with 10 bases remaining between them. Germline CDR1 is MNHNS and CDR2 is SASEGT. CDR3 sequence reads: CASQGGDTEAFF. The CDR3 bases are TGTGCCAGCCAGGGTGGTGACACTGAAGCTTTCTTT.

The V and J genes are TRBV10-1 and TRBJ2-7; 8 bases map to TRBD2. The germline V gene has CDR1 WNHNN and CDR2 SYGVQD (reference sequence). With V trimmed by 5 bases and J by 6 bases, 6 bases remained unmatched. CDR3 length: 13 amino acids. The CDR3 here is CASSPLAGGEQYF. The CDR3 region has the DNA TGCGCCAGCAGTCCCCTCGCGGGGGGCGAGCAGTACTTC.

The chain uses TRBV5-1 and TRBJ2-1, with D possibly matching TRBD2 (6 bases). The CDR3 runs to 16 residues. In germline, CDR1 is SGHRS, CDR2 YFSETQ. The ends were cut back, 2 bases at V and 4 bases at J, with 16 bases in the middle. CDR3 in amino acids: CASSFQWAGIYNEQFF. CDR3 nucleotides: TGCGCCAGCAGCTTCCAATGGGCGGGGATATACAATGAGCAGTTCTTC. The full variable domain, in which reference TRBV5-1 and TRBJ2-1 provide the parts outside the CDR3, is KAGVTQTPRYLIKTRGQQVTLSCSPISGHRSVSWYQQTPGQGLQFLFEYFSETQRNKGNFPGRFSGRQFSNSRSEMNVSTLELGDSALYLCASSFQWAGIYNEQFFGPGTRLTVL.

The CDR3 protein is CASSFGPKGYTF. The CDR3 DNA reads TGTGCCAGCAGCTTTGGGCCGAAGGGCTACACCTTC. The rearrangement links TRBV7-8 to TRBJ1-2; D not resolved. There are 12 residues in the CDR3. Germline V gene sequence: CDR1 SGHVS, CDR2 FQNEAQ. V lost 3 bases and J lost 8, with 10 bases in between. The full variable domain, with the rest looked up from reference TRBV7-8 and TRBJ1-2, is GAGVSQSPRYKVAKRGQDVALRCDPISGHVSLFWYQQALGQGPEFLTYFQNEAQLDKSGLPSDRFFAERPEGSVSTLKIQRTQQEDSAVYLCASSFGPKGYTFGSGTRLTVV.

This clone was counted once. The chain recombines TRBV6-5 with TRBJ1-2, with D uncertain. Germline CDR1 is MNHEY and CDR2 is SVGAGI. V dropped 6 bases and J dropped 3 bases, with 11 bases sitting between them. This CDR3 spans 13 amino acids. CDR3 in DNA: TGTGCCAGCAGCCCGGGAGTTTACTATGGCTACACCTTC. Translated: CASSPGVYYGYTF.

The chain employs TRBV5-1 and TRBJ2-1, with 12 bases lining up with TRBD2. Germline CDR1 is SGHRS and CDR2 is YFSETQ. The CDR3 is made up of 16 amino acids. Trimming cost V 4 bases and J 8 bases; bases outside gene matches: 10. This CDR3 reads CASSVMGLAGGDEQFF. As DNA, the CDR3 is TGCGCCAGCAGCGTGATGGGACTAGCGGGTGGAGATGAGCAGTTCTTC.

The count of this clone is one. V gene TRBV5-4 combines with J gene TRBJ2-7; TRBD2 is a possible D gene (5 bases). With 4 bases removed from V and 5 bases from J, the gap between germline ends came to 13 bases. This CDR3 is built from 13 residues. Germline assignment: CDR1 SGHNT and CDR2 YYREEE (reference sequence). DNA of the CDR3: TGTGCCAGCAGCACGGGGTCGGCCAACGAGCAGTACTTC. This gives the protein CASSTGSANEQYF.

This CDR3 is CASSSGQTEQYF. CDR3 nucleotide sequence: TGTGCCAGCAGCTCCGGACAGACCGAGCAGTACTTC. The rearrangement links TRBV7-9 to TRBJ2-7, with D possibly TRBD1 on 6 matching bases. V was clipped by 4 bases and J by 6 bases, with 10 bases between them. Germline CDR1 is SEHNR and CDR2 is FQNEAQ (reference sequence). This CDR3 comprises 12 residues. Full variable domain (missing parts from reference TRBV7-9 and TRBJ2-7): DTGVSQNPRHKITKRGQNVTFRCDPISEHNRLYWYRQTLGQGPEFLTYFQNEAQLEKSRLLSDRFSAERPKGSFSTLEIQRTEQGDSAMYLCASSSGQTEQYFGPGTRLTVT.

The rearrangement uses TRBV7-6 and TRBJ1-2; possible D gene TRBD1, 5 bases. The CDR3 covers 12 residues. Trimming cost V 1 base and J 6 bases, with 6 bases left between them. From germline, CDR1 is SGHVS and CDR2 FNYEAQ. CDR3 in amino acids: CASSLGRDGYTF. The CDR3, as DNA: TGTGCCAGCAGCTTAGGCAGGGATGGCTACACCTTC.

V gene TRBV27 combines with J gene TRBJ1-1, with D tentatively TRBD1 (5 bases). The CDR3 is 15 residues long. CDR1 is MNHEY, CDR2 SMNVEV, per germline (reference sequence). Deletions cut 6 bases from V and 0 bases from J, with 14 bases between. The CDR3 protein is CASSLSDSLNTEAFF. For the CDR3, the DNA is TGTGCCAGCAGCCTTTCCGACAGCCTGAACACTGAAGCTTTCTTT.

The CDR3 DNA sequence: TGTGCCAGCAGTTTCCCCGTCCCGGGACTAGCGGGAGTTTGGTCCGAGCAGTACTTC. Encoded protein: CASSFPVPGLAGVWSEQYF. The chain has TRBV27 and TRBJ2-7; 14 bases map to TRBD2. Germline CDR1 reads MNHEY; CDR2 reads SMNVEV (reference sequence). This CDR3 has 19 residues. Unmatched junction bases numbered 16, after V lost 3 bases and J lost 6 bases.

This chain uses TRBV30 with TRBJ2-7; weak D call: TRBD2 (5 bases). CDR3 length: 13 residues. Germline V gene data show CDR1 as GTSNPN and CDR2 as SVGIG (reference sequence). V was pared by 2 bases and J by 2 bases, with 10 bases between. The CDR3 nucleotides are TGTGCCTGGAGTATAGGAGGCGCCTACGAGCAGTACTTC. Protein product: CAWSIGGAYEQYF.

The chain employs TRBV7-2 and TRBJ2-7; TRBD2 matches at 7 bases. V lost 2 bases, J lost 3 bases, and 7 bases stayed unmatched. The CDR3 spans 15 residues. Per germline, CDR1 SGHTA and CDR2 FQGNSA. CDR3 in DNA: TGTGCCAGCAGCTTAAGGGGCGGGAGCGGCTACGAGCAGTACTTC. Amino acids: CASSLRGGSGYEQYF.

For the CDR3, the DNA is TGTGCCAGCAGCGCAAATACGGAGGGGGACAGGGACCCCTATGAGCAGTTCTTC. Its protein is CASSANTEGDRDPYEQFF. V usage is TRBV9 and J usage is TRBJ2-1, with 9 bases lining up with TRBD1. The CDR3 has 18 amino acids. Trimming cost V 3 bases and J 8 bases; bases outside gene matches: 18. Germline CDR1 and CDR2: SGDLS and YYNGEE.

A few counts support this clone. The J gene is TRBJ2-5, the V gene TRBV5-1; possibly TRBD1 for D (6 bases). There are 13 residues in the CDR3. Germline V gene sequence: CDR1 SGHRS, CDR2 YFSETQ. The ends were cut back, 6 bases at V and 5 bases at J, with 14 bases in the middle. CDR3 DNA sequence: TGCGCCAGCACCGAACAGGGTGGTGAGACCCAGTACTTC. This gives the protein CASTEQGGETQYF.

The chain combines TRBV11-2 with TRBJ2-7; TRBD1 matches 9 bases. The CDR3 consists of 16 residues. Germline CDR1 is SGHAT and CDR2 is FQNNGV. With 5 bases clipped from V and 3 bases from J, the junction kept 11 bases outside the gene matches. The CDR3 loop reads CASSKMGQGILYEQYF. The CDR3 region has the DNA TGTGCCAGCAGCAAAATGGGACAGGGAATTCTCTACGAGCAGTACTTC. Using reference TRBV11-2 and TRBJ2-7 for the parts outside the CDR3, the full variable domain is EAGVAQSPRYKIIEKRQSVAFWCNPISGHATLYWYQQILGQGPKLLIQFQNNGVVDDSQLPKDRFSAERLKGVDSTLKIQPAKLEDSAVYLCASSKMGQGILYEQYFGPGTRLTVT.

V usage is TRBV28 and J usage is TRBJ1-3; D remains unclear. This CDR3 contains 15 residues. The V gene's germline CDR1 is MDHEN and CDR2 SYDVKM. V was pared by 3 bases and J by 7 bases, with 16 bases between. The CDR3: CASSFSLIPGNTIYF. CDR3 bases: TGTGCCAGCAGTTTTTCCCTAATTCCGGGGAACACCATATATTTT.

The gene calls are TRBV28 and TRBJ2-7; D not certain. CDR1 and CDR2 from the germline V gene are MDHEN and SYDVKM. V lost 3 bases and J lost 2, with 11 bases in between. This CDR3 contains 14 residues. The CDR3 DNA follows: TGTGCCAGCAGTTTCCTCGTATCCCCCTACGAGCAGTACTTC. Its protein is CASSFLVSPYEQYF.

As for this clone: A read error may account for a junction end that differs from germline. The rearrangement joins TRBV7-2 to TRBJ2-1, with TRBD1 matching 9 bases. This CDR3 has 15 residues. The germline V gene encodes CDR1 SGHTA and CDR2 FQGNSA. The CDR3 loop reads CASRLEGQGYNEQFF. DNA for the CDR3: TGTGCCAGCAGGTTAGAGGGACAGGGATACAATGAGCAGTTCTTC.